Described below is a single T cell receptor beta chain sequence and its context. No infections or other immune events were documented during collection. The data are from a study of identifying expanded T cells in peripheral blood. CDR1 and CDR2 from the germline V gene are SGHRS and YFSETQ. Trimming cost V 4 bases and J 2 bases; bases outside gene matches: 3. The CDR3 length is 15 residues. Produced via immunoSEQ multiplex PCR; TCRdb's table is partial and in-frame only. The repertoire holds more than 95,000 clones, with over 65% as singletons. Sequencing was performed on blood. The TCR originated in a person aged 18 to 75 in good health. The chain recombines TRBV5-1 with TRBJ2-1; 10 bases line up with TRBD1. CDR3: CASSGGTGAYNEQFF. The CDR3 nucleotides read TGCGCCAGCAGCGGTGGGACAGGGGCCTACAATGAGCAGTTCTTC.